This TCR beta chain was observed in a study of blood T cell repertoires in COVID-19. Clones were sequenced by immunoSEQ multiplex PCR, and TCRdb holds only the in-frame ones, with some missing. The sample contains 180,000 or so clones, roughly 84% of which appear only once. Trimming cost V 2 bases and J 7 bases, with 8 bases left between them. The CDR3 has 12 amino acids. CDR1 SGHNT and CDR2 YYREEE come from the germline V gene (reference sequence). The receptor was derived from a human donor with acute or convalescent COVID-19. The donor label of this sample is uncertain. Sequenced sample: peripheral blood. V is TRBV5-4 and J is TRBJ2-3; D uncertain. The DNA for the CDR3 is TGTGCCAGCAGCTTCAACAGAAATACGCAGTATTTT. Translated: CASSFNRNTQYF.